Listed below are T cell receptor beta chains from one sample, sequenced in a study of blood T cell repertoires in COVID-19. Clones were read by immunoSEQ multiplex PCR, and TCRdb kept only the in-frame ones, dropping some. This sample has roughly 110,000 clones; 75% to 95% occur once, and the top ten carry 1% to 1.5%. Input material: peripheral blood. The receptors stem from a woman in her thirties with acute or convalescent COVID-19. CDR3s include the opening cysteine and the closing phenylalanine or tryptophan. The D gene is left open where the match is weak. Size is stated for part of the rows, as once, few or many counts, or as a class when the clone is expanded.

J | V | D | size | DNA | CDR3
TRBJ2-7 | TRBV27 | TRBD1 | - | TGTGCCAGCAGAAACCTCCGGGACAGAGCCTCCCGGCAGTACTTC | CASRNLRDRASRQYF
TRBJ1-2 | TRBV27 | - | once | TGTGCCAGCAGTTATCGGGGGGCGGAGGGCTACACCTTC | CASSYRGAEGYTF
TRBJ2-2 | TRBV5-1 | - | - | TGCGCCAGCAGCTTGGTACGGGGTCCGAACACCGGGGAGCTGTTTTTT | CASSLVRGPNTGELFF
TRBJ1-5 | TRBV19 | - | - | TGTGCCAGTAGTATAGATGGAGGGCCCAGGGAGCCCCAGCATTTT | CASSIDGGPREPQHF
TRBJ1-4 | TRBV28 | TRBD1 | - | TGTGCCAGCAGAGAGGGGGCCAGGGAAAAACTGTTTTTT | CASREGAREKLFF
TRBJ1-1 | TRBV7-2 | - | few | TGTGCCAGCAGCTTAGTTTACCAGATTGAAGCTTTCTTT | CASSLVYQIEAFF
TRBJ2-7 | TRBV6-6 | - | - | TGTGCCAGCAGTTCTCCCTCGGGGTTGAACTACGAGCAGTACTTC | CASSSPSGLNYEQYF
TRBJ2-1 | TRBV13 | TRBD1 | - | TGTGCCAGCAGCTTCCCGGACAGGGTGTACAATGAGCAGTTCTTC | CASSFPDRVYNEQFF
TRBJ2-7 | TRBV18 | TRBD2 | - | TGTGCCAGCTCACCCGGGGCGGGAGGGCTTTACGAGCAGTACTTC | CASSPGAGGLYEQYF
TRBJ2-7 | TRBV6-5 | - | - | TGTGCCAGCGGCCCGACTCCCTACGAGCAGTACTTC | CASGPTPYEQYF
TRBJ2-7 | TRBV4-2 | - | - | TGTGCCAGCAGCCAAGACCCGCCAGGCGATGTCTCCTACGAGCAGTACTTC | CASSQDPPGDVSYEQYF
TRBJ1-4 | TRBV7-8 | - | - | TGTGCCAGCAGCTTAGGACGGACAGCGTCTATGGAAAAACTGTTTTTT | CASSLGRTASMEKLFF
TRBJ2-7 | TRBV5-4 | TRBD2 | - | TGTGCCAGCAGCTTGCGGCGGGAGCGGTCCTACGAGCAGTACTTC | CASSLRRERSYEQYF
TRBJ2-2 | TRBV3-1/TRBV3-2 | TRBD2 | - | TGTGCCAGCAGCCAAGGTCTTCTAGCGGGAGCTGGGGAGCTGTTTTTT | CASSQGLLAGAGELFF
TRBJ1-1 | TRBV5-1 | TRBD1 | - | TGCGCCAGCAGCTTGGACAGGGGAGGGAACACTGAAGCTTTCTTT | CASSLDRGGNTEAFF
TRBJ2-3 | TRBV3-1/TRBV3-2 | TRBD2 | - | TGTGCCAGCAGCCGGACTAGCGGAAGCTCGCAGTATTTT | CASSRTSGSSQYF
TRBJ1-2 | TRBV12-3/TRBV12-4 | TRBD1 | - | TGTGCCAGCAGAACCGGGACAGGTTATGGCTACACCTTC | CASRTGTGYGYTF
TRBJ1-1 | TRBV19 | - | - | TGTGCCAGTAGTACTACTCAGGGGACTGAAGCTTTCTTT | CASSTTQGTEAFF
TRBJ1-1 | TRBV12-2 | - | - | TGTGCAAGTCGCTTAAGGTTTAGGGACAGGGGCCAGCGGGTCGGGGCAGTCACTGAAGCTTTCTTT | CASRLRFRDRGQRVGAVTEAFF
TRBJ1-2 | TRBV19 | TRBD1 | - | TGTGCCAGTAGCTGGGACAGGGGGCCGTTCTATGGCTACACCTTC | CASSWDRGPFYGYTF
TRBJ1-5 | TRBV28 | TRBD1 | once | TGTGCCAGCAGTTCGGGACAGGGAGGTTTTGGCAATCAGCCCCAGCATTTT | CASSSGQGGFGNQPQHF
TRBJ2-3 | TRBV30 | TRBD2 | once | TGTGCCTGGAGTTACTACCCGGGGGGTGCGGATACGCAGTATTTT | CAWSYYPGGADTQYF
TRBJ1-5 | TRBV21-1 | - | - | TGTGCCAGCCTGGGAAGGCGGGTTAGCAATCAGCCCCAGCATTTT | CASLGRRVSNQPQHF
TRBJ2-3 | TRBV10-3 | - | once | TGTGCCATCAGTGAGCTAGGACTCCCAGATACGCAGTATTTT | CAISELGLPDTQYF
TRBJ2-7 | TRBV11-2 | TRBD2 | - | TGTGCCAGCAGCCACCCGACTAGCGGGAGACCCTACGAGCAGTACTTC | CASSHPTSGRPYEQYF
TRBJ1-5 | TRBV4-2 | - | - | TGTGCCAGCAGCCAAGACGGGTACAATCAGCCCCAGCATTTT | CASSQDGYNQPQHF
TRBJ1-2 | TRBV4-2 | TRBD1 | - | TGTGCCAGCAGCCAAGAGACAGGGCCCCTCTATGGCTACACCTTC | CASSQETGPLYGYTF
TRBJ1-2 | TRBV7-2 | TRBD1 | - | TGTGCCAGCAGCTACGGGACAGGGTATGGCTACACCTTC | CASSYGTGYGYTF
TRBJ2-3 | TRBV11-3 | TRBD1 | - | TGTGCCAGCAGCGCCCGGACAGGGTATAGCACAGATACGCAGTATTTT | CASSARTGYSTDTQYF
TRBJ2-1 | TRBV7-9 | - | - | TGTGCCAGCAGCTTAAACGGCAATGAGCAGTTCTTC | CASSLNGNEQFF
TRBJ1-4 | TRBV7-9 | - | - | TGTGCCAGCAGCTTTTACGGTGCAACTAATGAAAAACTGTTTTTT | CASSFYGATNEKLFF
TRBJ1-2 | TRBV29-1 | - | - | TGCAGCGTTGAAGATGGAGGGACTACGGGCGGCTACACCTTC | CSVEDGGTTGGYTF
TRBJ1-1 | TRBV18 | TRBD1 | - | TGTGCCAGCTCCCGGGGACAGGACACTGAAGCTTTCTTT | CASSRGQDTEAFF
TRBJ2-1 | TRBV30 | TRBD2 | - | TGTGCCTGGAGTGTACAAAGTGGAATAGCGGGGGGTTACAATGAGCAGTTCTTC | CAWSVQSGIAGGYNEQFF
TRBJ1-2 | TRBV6-2/TRBV6-3 | - | - | TGTGCCAGCAGTTTGAGGGCCGCGCTCTATGGCTACACCTTC | CASSLRAALYGYTF
TRBJ1-2 | TRBV29-1 | - | - | TGCAGCGTTACCTACGGACAGAACTATGGCTACACCTTC | CSVTYGQNYGYTF
TRBJ2-1 | TRBV28 | TRBD2 | - | TGTGCCAGCAGCCTCGGACTAGCGGACAATGAGCAGTTCTTC | CASSLGLADNEQFF
TRBJ2-2 | TRBV11-3 | TRBD2 | - | TGTGCCAGCAGCCCAAGAAAAGCGGGGAGCCGTGGAAACACCGGGGAGCTGTTTTTT | CASSPRKAGSRGNTGELFF
TRBJ2-1 | TRBV2 | - | once | TGTGCCAGCAGTGAAAGGCGGGTCTCCTACAATGAGCAGTTCTTC | CASSERRVSYNEQFF
TRBJ1-2 | TRBV5-4 | TRBD1 | - | TGTGCCAGCAGCTCCGGACAGGGGTATGATGGCTACACCTTC | CASSSGQGYDGYTF
TRBJ1-3 | TRBV5-4 | TRBD1 | - | TGTGCCAGCAGCCGGGGACAGGGGGAGAGTGGAAACACCATATATTTT | CASSRGQGESGNTIYF
TRBJ2-7 | TRBV27 | - | - | TGTGCCAGCAGTCCAATCCCGGGATCCCACTACGAGCAGTACTTC | CASSPIPGSHYEQYF
TRBJ1-1 | TRBV12-1 | - | - | TGTGCCAGCAGCTACCCCCGGGACAGAGAGAACACTGAAGCTTTCTTT | CASSYPRDRENTEAFF
TRBJ1-5 | TRBV6-2/TRBV6-3 | TRBD1 | - | TGTGCCAGCAGCTCTACAGGGGGCGCGGGCAATCAGCCCCAGCATTTT | CASSSTGGAGNQPQHF
TRBJ2-1 | TRBV11-1 | - | - | TGTGCCAGCAGCTTTGGGCACTCCAATGAGCAGTTCTTC | CASSFGHSNEQFF
TRBJ1-2 | TRBV27 | - | - | TGTGCCAGCAACTCACAGGCCACATCCTATGGCTACACCTTC | CASNSQATSYGYTF